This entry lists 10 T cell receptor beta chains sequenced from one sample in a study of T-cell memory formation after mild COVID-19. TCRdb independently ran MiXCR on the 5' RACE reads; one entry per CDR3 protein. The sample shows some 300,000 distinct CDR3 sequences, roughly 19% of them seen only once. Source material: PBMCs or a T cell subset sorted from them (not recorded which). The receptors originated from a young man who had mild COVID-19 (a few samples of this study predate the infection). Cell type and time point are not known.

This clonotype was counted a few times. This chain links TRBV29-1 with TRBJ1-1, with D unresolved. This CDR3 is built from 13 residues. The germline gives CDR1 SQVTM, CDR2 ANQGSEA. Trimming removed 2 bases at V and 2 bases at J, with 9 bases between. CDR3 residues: CSVEPWDNTEAFF. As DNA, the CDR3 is TGCAGCGTTGAACCTTGGGATAACACTGAAGCTTTCTTT.

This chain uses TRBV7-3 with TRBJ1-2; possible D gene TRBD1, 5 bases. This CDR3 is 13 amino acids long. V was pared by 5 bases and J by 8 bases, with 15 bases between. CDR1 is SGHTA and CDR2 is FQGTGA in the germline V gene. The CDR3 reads CASSLLGGGGYTF. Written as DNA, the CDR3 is TGTGCCAGCAGCCTCCTGGGGGGAGGAGGCTACACCTTC.

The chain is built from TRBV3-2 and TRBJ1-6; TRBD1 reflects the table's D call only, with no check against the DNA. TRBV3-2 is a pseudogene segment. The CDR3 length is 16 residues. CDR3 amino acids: CASSQGPGRYNSPLHF. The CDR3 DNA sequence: TGTGCCAGCAGCCAAGGACCGGGCCGCTATAATTCACCCCTCCACTTT.

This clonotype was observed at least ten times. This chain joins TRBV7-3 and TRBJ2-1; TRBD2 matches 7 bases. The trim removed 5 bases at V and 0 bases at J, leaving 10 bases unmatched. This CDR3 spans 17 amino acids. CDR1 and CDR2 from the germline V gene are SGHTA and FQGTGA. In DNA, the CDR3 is TGTGCCAGCAGCCCACACCAAGCGGGGCCCTCCTACAATGAGCAGTTCTTC. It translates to CASSPHQAGPSYNEQFF.

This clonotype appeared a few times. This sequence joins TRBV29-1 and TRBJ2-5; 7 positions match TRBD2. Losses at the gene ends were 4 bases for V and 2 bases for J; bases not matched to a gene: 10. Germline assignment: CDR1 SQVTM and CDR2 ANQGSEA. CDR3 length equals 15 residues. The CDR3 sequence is CSVAMGLRIQETQYF. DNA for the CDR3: TGCAGCGTTGCGATGGGACTACGGATTCAAGAGACCCAGTACTTC.

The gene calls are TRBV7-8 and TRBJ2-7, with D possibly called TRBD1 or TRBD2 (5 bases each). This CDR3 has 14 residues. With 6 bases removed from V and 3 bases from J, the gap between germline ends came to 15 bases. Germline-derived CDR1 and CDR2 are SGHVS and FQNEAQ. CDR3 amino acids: CASSAPGPNYEQYF. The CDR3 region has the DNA TGTGCCAGCAGTGCGCCGGGACCCAACTACGAGCAGTACTTC.

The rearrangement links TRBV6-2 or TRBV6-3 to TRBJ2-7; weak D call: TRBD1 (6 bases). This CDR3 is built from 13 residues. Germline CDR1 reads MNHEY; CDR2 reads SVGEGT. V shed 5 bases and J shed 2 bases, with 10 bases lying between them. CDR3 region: CASSTGWTYEQYF. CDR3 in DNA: TGTGCCAGCAGTACAGGGTGGACCTACGAGCAGTACTTC.

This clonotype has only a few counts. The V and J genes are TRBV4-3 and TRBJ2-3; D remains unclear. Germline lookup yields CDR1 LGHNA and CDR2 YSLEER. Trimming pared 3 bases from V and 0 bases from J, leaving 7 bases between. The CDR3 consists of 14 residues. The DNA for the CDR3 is TGCGCCAGCAGCCAGGATTCTAGCACAGATACGCAGTATTTT. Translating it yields CASSQDSSTDTQYF.

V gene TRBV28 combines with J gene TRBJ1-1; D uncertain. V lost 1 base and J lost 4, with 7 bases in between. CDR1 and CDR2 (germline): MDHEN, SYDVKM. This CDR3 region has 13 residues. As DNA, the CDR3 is TGTGCCAGCAGTTTATCCAGGTCCACTGAAGCTTTCTTT. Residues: CASSLSRSTEAFF.

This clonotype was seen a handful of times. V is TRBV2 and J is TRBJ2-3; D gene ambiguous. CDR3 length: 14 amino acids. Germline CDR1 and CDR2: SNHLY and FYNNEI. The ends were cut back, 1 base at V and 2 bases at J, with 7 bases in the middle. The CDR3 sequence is CASSEEQSTDTQYF. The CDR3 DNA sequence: TGTGCCAGCAGTGAAGAGCAGTCCACAGATACGCAGTATTTT. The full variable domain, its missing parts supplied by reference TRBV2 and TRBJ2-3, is EPEVTQTPSHQVTQMGQEVILRCVPISNHLYFYWYRQILGQKVEFLVSFYNNEISEKSEIFDDQFSVERPDGSNFTLKIRSTKLEDSAMYFCASSEEQSTDTQYFGPGTRLTVL.